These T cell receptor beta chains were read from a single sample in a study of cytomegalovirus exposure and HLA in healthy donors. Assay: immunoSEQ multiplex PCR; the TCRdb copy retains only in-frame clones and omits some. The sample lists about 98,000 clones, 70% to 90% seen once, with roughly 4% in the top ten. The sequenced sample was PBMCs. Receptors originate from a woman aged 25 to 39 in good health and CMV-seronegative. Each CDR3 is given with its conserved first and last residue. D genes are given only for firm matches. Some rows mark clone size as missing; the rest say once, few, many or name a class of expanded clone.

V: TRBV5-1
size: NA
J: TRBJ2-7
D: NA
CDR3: CASSLDGVAYEQYF
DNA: TGCGCCAGCAGCTTGGACGGGGTGGCCTACGAGCAGTACTTC

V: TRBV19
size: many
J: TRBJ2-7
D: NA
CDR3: CASSRQGGGYEQYF
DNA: TGTGCCAGTAGTAGACAGGGAGGTGGCTACGAGCAGTACTTC

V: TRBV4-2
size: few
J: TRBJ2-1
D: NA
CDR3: CASSQVLAAYNEQFF
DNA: TGTGCCAGCAGCCAAGTTTTGGCAGCCTACAATGAGCAGTTCTTC

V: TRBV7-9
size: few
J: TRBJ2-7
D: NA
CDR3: CASSSRDEQYF
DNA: TGTGCCAGCAGCTCGAGGGACGAGCAGTACTTC

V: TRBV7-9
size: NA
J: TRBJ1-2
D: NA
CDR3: CASSRDYGGYTF
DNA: TGTGCCAGCAGCCGAGACTACGGGGGCTACACCTTC

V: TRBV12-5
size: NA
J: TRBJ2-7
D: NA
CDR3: CASGLGTRGEQYF
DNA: TGTGCTAGTGGTTTGGGGACCAGGGGCGAGCAGTACTTC

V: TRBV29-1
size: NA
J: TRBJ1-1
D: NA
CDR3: CSVSRGRGGNTEAFF
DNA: TGCAGCGTCTCCCGAGGACGGGGGGGGAACACTGAAGCTTTCTTT

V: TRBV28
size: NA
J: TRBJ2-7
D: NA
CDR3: CASRKSLDYEQYF
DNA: TGTGCCAGCAGAAAATCCCTAGACTACGAGCAGTACTTC

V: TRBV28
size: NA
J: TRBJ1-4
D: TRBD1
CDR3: CASTRGPSEKLFF
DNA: TGTGCCAGCACTAGGGGGCCAAGTGAAAAACTGTTTTTT

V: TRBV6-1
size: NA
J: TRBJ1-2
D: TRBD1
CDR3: CASSATLGQAHGYTF
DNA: TGTGCCAGCAGTGCGACCCTTGGACAGGCCCATGGCTACACCTTC

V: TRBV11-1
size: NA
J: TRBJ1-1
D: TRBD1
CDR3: CASSSQTGRSFAEAFF
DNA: TGTGCCAGCAGTTCCCAGACAGGGAGAAGCTTTGCTGAAGCTTTCTTT

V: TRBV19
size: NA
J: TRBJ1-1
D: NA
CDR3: CASTTAMNTEAFF
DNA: TGTGCCAGCACGACAGCAATGAACACTGAAGCTTTCTTT

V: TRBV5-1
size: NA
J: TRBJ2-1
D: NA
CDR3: CASSLKSSSILRLF
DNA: TGCGCCAGCAGCTTGAAATCGAGCTCCATCCTGCGGCTCTTC

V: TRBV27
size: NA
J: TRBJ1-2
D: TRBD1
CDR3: CASRRDSPNYGYTF
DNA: TGTGCCAGCAGGCGGGACAGCCCTAACTATGGCTACACCTTC

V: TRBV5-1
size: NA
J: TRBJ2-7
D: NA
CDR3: CASSLQGSYEQYF
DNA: TGCGCCAGCAGCTTGCAGGGTTCCTACGAGCAGTACTTC

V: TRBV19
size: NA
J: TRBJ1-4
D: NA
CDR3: CASSDNGYLNEKLFF
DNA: TGTGCCAGTAGTGACAACGGATATCTTAATGAAAAACTGTTTTTT

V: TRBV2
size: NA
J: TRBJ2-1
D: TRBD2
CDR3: CASGLAILPYNEQFF
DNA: TGTGCCAGCGGACTAGCGATACTCCCCTACAATGAGCAGTTCTTC

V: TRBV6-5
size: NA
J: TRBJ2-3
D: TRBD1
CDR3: CASSPNRGTDTQYF
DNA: TGTGCCAGCAGTCCTAACAGGGGAACAGATACGCAGTATTTT

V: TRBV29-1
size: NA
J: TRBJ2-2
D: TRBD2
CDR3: CSVEDRASGRPGELFF
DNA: TGCAGCGTTGAAGATCGGGCTAGCGGGAGGCCCGGGGAGCTGTTTTTT

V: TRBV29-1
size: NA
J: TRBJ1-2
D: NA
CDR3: CSVLTGPESYTF
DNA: TGCAGCGTTCTAACAGGGCCCGAAAGCTACACCTTC

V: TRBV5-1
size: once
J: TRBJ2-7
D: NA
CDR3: CASSLSGSNEQYF
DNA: TGCGCCAGCAGCCTCTCCGGGTCGAACGAGCAGTACTTC

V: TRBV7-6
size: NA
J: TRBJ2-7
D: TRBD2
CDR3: CASSLALSGGPNEQYF
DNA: TGTGCCAGCAGCTTAGCGCTAAGCGGGGGGCCCAACGAGCAGTACTTC

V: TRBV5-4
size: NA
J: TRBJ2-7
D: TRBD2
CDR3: CASRLTLTSAHEQYF
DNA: TGTGCCAGCAGACTCACCTTGACTAGCGCGCACGAGCAGTACTTC

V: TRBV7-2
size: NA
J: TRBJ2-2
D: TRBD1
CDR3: CASSLVRTGSGGELFF
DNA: TGTGCCAGCAGCTTAGTAAGGACAGGGTCCGGCGGGGAGCTGTTTTTT

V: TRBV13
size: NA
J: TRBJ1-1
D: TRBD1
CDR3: CASSFRTGNTEAFF
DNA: TGTGCCAGCAGCTTCCGGACAGGGAACACTGAAGCTTTCTTT

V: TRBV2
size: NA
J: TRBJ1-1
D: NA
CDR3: CASRYQGNTEAFF
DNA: TGTGCCAGCAGATATCAGGGGAACACTGAAGCTTTCTTT

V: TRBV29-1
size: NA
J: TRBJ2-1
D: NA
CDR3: CSVEASRDYEQFF
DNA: TGCAGCGTTGAGGCGTCGAGGGATTATGAGCAGTTCTTC

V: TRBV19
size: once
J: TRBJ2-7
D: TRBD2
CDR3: CASSGLAGYEQYF
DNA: TGTGCCAGTAGTGGACTAGCGGGGTACGAGCAGTACTTC

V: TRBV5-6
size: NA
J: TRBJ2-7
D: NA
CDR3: CASSFGENSYEQYF
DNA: TGTGCCAGCAGCTTCGGAGAAAACTCCTACGAGCAGTACTTC

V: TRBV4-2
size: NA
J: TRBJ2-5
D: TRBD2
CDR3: CASSLTGTSGPETQYF
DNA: TGTGCCAGCAGCCTCACCGGGACTAGCGGGCCAGAGACCCAGTACTTC

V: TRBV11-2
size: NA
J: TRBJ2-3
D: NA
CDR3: CASSPLVGVSHTDTQYF
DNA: TGTGCCAGCAGCCCCCTCGTAGGGGTAAGCCATACAGATACGCAGTATTTT

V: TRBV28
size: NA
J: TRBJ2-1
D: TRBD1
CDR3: CASSSHPSFTNEGQEGHNEQFF
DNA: TGTGCCAGCAGTTCCCACCCATCGTTTACCAACGAGGGACAGGAGGGACACAATGAGCAGTTCTTC

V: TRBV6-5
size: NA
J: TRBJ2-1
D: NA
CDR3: CASSQGSEQFF
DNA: TGTGCCAGCAGTCAGGGATCTGAGCAGTTCTTC

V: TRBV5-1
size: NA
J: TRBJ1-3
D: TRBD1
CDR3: CASSLAGTGVGNTIYF
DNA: TGCGCCAGCAGCTTGGCCGGGACAGGGGTTGGAAACACCATATATTTT

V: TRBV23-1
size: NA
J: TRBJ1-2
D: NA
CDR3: CASSRGEGRHGYTF
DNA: TGCGCCAGCTCCCGGGGGGAGGGACGCCATGGCTACACCTTC

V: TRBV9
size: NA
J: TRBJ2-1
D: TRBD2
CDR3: CASSEIAGGIGGEQFF
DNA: TGTGCCAGCAGCGAGATAGCGGGGGGCATAGGGGGTGAGCAGTTCTTC

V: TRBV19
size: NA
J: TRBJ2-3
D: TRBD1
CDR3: CASSHRDRVADTQYF
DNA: TGTGCCAGTAGTCACCGCGACAGGGTCGCAGATACGCAGTATTTT

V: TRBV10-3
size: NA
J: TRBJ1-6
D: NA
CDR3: CAISEEQGNSPLHF
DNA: TGTGCCATCAGTGAGGAACAGGGTAATTCACCCCTCCACTTT

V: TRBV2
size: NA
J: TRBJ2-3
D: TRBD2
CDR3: CASTTSGGADTQYF
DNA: TGTGCCAGCACCACTAGCGGGGGGGCAGATACGCAGTATTTT

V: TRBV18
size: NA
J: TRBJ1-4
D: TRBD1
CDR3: CASSPPRQGGGEKLFF
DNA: TGTGCCAGCTCACCACCGAGACAGGGCGGCGGTGAAAAACTGTTTTTT

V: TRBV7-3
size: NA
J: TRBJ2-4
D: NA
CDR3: CASSLTMAGRDIQYF
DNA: TGTGCCAGCAGCTTAACGATGGCGGGAAGGGACATTCAGTACTTC

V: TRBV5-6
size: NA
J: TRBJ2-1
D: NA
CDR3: CASSYGDEQFF
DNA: TGTGCCTCGTCCTACGGGGATGAGCAGTTCTTC

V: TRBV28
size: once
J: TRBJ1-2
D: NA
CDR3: CASSPGAPYGYTF
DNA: TGTGCCAGCAGCCCTGGGGCTCCTTATGGCTACACCTTC

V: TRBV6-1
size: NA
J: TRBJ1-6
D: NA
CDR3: CATARGTNNSPLHF
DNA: TGTGCCACCGCTCGCGGGACCAATAATTCACCCCTCCACTTT

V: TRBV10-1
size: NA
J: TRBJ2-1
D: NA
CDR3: CASSSYSVPYNEQFF
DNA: TGCGCCAGCAGCTCCTATAGCGTTCCCTACAATGAGCAGTTCTTC

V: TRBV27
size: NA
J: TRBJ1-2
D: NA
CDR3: CASTSLAVDYGYTF
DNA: TGTGCCAGCACATCGTTGGCCGTCGATTATGGCTACACCTTC

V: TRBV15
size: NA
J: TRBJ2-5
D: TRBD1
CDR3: CATSLGQTQETQYF
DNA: TGTGCCACCAGCTTGGGACAGACCCAAGAGACCCAGTACTTC

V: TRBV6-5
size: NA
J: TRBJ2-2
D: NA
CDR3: CASLVRSNTGELFF
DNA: TGTGCCAGCCTCGTTCGGTCGAACACCGGGGAGCTGTTTTTT

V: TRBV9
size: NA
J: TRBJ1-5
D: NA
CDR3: CASSPLGQLGQPQHF
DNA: TGTGCCAGCAGCCCTCTCGGACAGTTAGGGCAGCCCCAGCATTTT

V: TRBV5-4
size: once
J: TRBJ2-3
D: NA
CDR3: CASSFRLGLHTQYF
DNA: TGTGCCAGCAGCTTCAGACTCGGTTTACATACGCAGTATTTT